The T cell receptor (beta chain) under discussion was sequenced for a study of CD8+CD57+ T cells in acquired aplastic anemia. As for the study in general: The study obtained an average of around 3.1 ug of DNA from sorted CD4+ and CD8+ cells.

Only patients with CD8+CD57+ cell expansion on flow cytometry were chosen for sequencing. Every patient was diagnosed with severe acquired aplastic anemia. Study observations and caveats: Patients were compared with controls for CD8+ Simpson's diversity, and no significant difference emerged. A set of twenty-nine CD8+ CDR3 sequences was shared between patients and controls, and these sequences appeared highly expressed in patients.

Genomic DNA acted as the template from which TCR beta VDJ combination and CDR3 sequence profiling were carried out. TCRdb reprocessed the reads via MiXCR and lists one record per CDR3 protein. This table has approximately 98,000 distinct CDR3 sequences, around two thirds appearing once. Trimming shortened V by 5 bases and J by 5 bases, and 3 bases separated the two germline ends. Germline CDR1 reads SGHAT; CDR2 reads FQNNGV. The CDR3 runs to 11 residues. Concerning this clonotype: The antigen is unknown.

The sequencing sample was made of sorted CD4+, CD8+, or CD8+CD57+ T cells (not recorded which) from PBMCs. This clonotype was sampled from a human donor with aplastic anemia. This chain links TRBV11-2 with TRBJ1-4; D gene ambiguous. CDR3 coding DNA: TGTGCCAGCAGCCGAAATGAAAAACTGTTTTTT. Its translation is CASSRNEKLFF.